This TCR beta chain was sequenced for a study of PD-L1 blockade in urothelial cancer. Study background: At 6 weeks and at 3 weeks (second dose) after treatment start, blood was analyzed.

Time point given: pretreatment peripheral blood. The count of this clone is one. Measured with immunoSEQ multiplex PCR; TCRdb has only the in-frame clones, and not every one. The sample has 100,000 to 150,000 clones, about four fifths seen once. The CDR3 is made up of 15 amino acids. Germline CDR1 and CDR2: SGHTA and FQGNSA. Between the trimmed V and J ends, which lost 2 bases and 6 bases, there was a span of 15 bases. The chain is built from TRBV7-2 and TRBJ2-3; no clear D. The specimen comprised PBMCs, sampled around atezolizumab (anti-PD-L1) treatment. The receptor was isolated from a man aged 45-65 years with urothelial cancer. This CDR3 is CASSLQVPSSDTQYF. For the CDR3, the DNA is TGTGCCAGCAGCTTACAGGTCCCCTCCTCGGATACGCAGTATTTT.